Listed below are T cell receptor beta chains from one sample, sequenced in a study of blood T cell repertoires in COVID-19. The assay was immunoSEQ multiplex PCR, and TCRdb's table has in-frame clones only and misses some. The sample lists about 190,000 clones, about 90% seen once, with 0.55% to 0.8% in the top ten. The sample comprised peripheral blood. These receptors all come from a man aged 50 or older with acute or convalescent COVID-19. CDR3s include the opening cysteine and the closing phenylalanine or tryptophan. Fields, in order: J gene, clone size, CDR3 length, V gene, D gene, CDR3 DNA, CDR3 protein. A D gene is named only where the DNA matches it firmly. Clone size is stated in some rows and not others, as once, few, many or a class when expanded.

>TRBJ1-2|.|13|TRBV12-3/TRBV12-4|TRBD1
TGTGCCAGCAGTTCGACAGGGGCGGAGGGCTACACCTTC
CASSSTGAEGYTF
>TRBJ2-3|.|16|TRBV7-9|TRBD1
TGTGCCAGCAGCTTAGTCCAGGGGGCGGCTACAGATACGCAGTATTTT
CASSLVQGAATDTQYF
>TRBJ1-5|few|14|TRBV5-6|.
TGTGCCAGCAGCTTGATCGGTTCTGGTCAGCCCCAGCATTTT
CASSLIGSGQPQHF
>TRBJ2-5|.|15|TRBV5-1|.
TGCGCCAGCAGCCCCCAAGGGGGTACCCAAGAGACCCAGTACTTC
CASSPQGGTQETQYF
>TRBJ2-2|.|17|TRBV7-3|.
TGTGCCAGCAGCCCCCTGGGAGGAGACTTGGACACCGGGGAGCTGTTTTTT
CASSPLGGDLDTGELFF
>TRBJ2-5|.|17|TRBV15|.
TGTGCCACCAGCAGAGTTACAGGCCAACTATACCAAGAGACCCAGTACTTC
CATSRVTGQLYQETQYF
>TRBJ2-1|.|16|TRBV30|TRBD2
TGTGCCTGGCTCCCTAGCGGGGGTGTTTCCTACAATGAGCAGTTCTTC
CAWLPSGGVSYNEQFF
>TRBJ1-2|once|12|TRBV28|.
TGTGCCAGCAGGCCTGGGGCCTATGGCTACACCTTC
CASRPGAYGYTF
>TRBJ2-5|.|14|TRBV5-3|.
TGTGCCAGAAGCCCCCCGGGGAGTCTGGAGACCCAGTACTTC
CARSPPGSLETQYF
>TRBJ1-3|.|17|TRBV18|.
TGTGCCAGCTCACCGAGCCTACAGGGAGAATCTGGAAACACCATATATTTT
CASSPSLQGESGNTIYF
>TRBJ2-5|.|11|TRBV28|.
TGTGCCAGCAGTCTCCGGGAGACCCAGTACTTC
CASSLRETQYF
>TRBJ2-1|.|13|TRBV7-2|.
TGTGCCAGTACCGGGACTTACTACAATGAGCAGTTCTTC
CASTGTYYNEQFF
>TRBJ1-1|few|13|TRBV2|TRBD1
TGTGCCAGCACTCAAGACAGGGACACTGAAGCTTTCTTT
CASTQDRDTEAFF
>TRBJ2-1|.|13|TRBV19|.
TGTGCCAGTAGTATAGTTGCGGGGAATGAGCAGTTCTTC
CASSIVAGNEQFF
>TRBJ2-5|few|16|TRBV11-3|TRBD1
TGTGCCAGCAGCTCAGGACAGGGGAAGGACCAAGAGACCCAGTACTTC
CASSSGQGKDQETQYF
>TRBJ2-3|.|15|TRBV7-7|TRBD1
TGTGCTAGCAGCTTATCACAGGGGCGGTTTGATACGCAGTATTTT
CASSLSQGRFDTQYF
>TRBJ2-3|.|17|TRBV24-1|TRBD1
TGTGCCACCAGTGATTTTAGTGGGACAGGGGTGCCAGATACGCAGTATTTT
CATSDFSGTGVPDTQYF
>TRBJ1-2|.|15|TRBV9|.
TGTGCCAGCAGCTCCGGGGGGGGAGCACTCTATGGCTACACCTTC
CASSSGGGALYGYTF
>TRBJ2-2|few|17|TRBV7-2|TRBD2
TGTGCCAGCAGCAAGCAAAGAGGTCTAGCGGGGGCCGGGGAGCTGTTTTTT
CASSKQRGLAGAGELFF
>TRBJ2-3|.|14|TRBV7-2|.
TGTGCCAGCAGCCCCGGGGGGCCGATAGATACGCAGTATTTT
CASSPGGPIDTQYF
>TRBJ2-2|.|14|TRBV6-5|.
TGTGCCAGCAGTCGGACTGGGAACACCGGGGAGCTGTTTTTT
CASSRTGNTGELFF
>TRBJ2-7|.|16|TRBV27|TRBD2
TGTGCCAGCATAGCTAACCACGGGACTAGCGTGTACGAGCAGTACTTC
CASIANHGTSVYEQYF
>TRBJ1-1|.|16|TRBV18|TRBD1
TGTGCCAGCTCCCTAAGGGGGCAGGGGGCGGGCACTGAAGCTTTCTTT
CASSLRGQGAGTEAFF
>TRBJ2-2|.|16|TRBV6-6|TRBD2
TGTGCCAGCAGTTACAGGGGCGGGACTAGGGCCGGGGAGCTGTTTTTT
CASSYRGGTRAGELFF
>TRBJ2-1|.|13|TRBV7-2|.
TGTGCCAGCAGCTTCGGCGGGAAAAATGAGCAGTTCTTC
CASSFGGKNEQFF
>TRBJ2-5|.|14|TRBV9|.
TGTGCCAGCAGCCCCTCAGCGACGGTAGAGACCCAGTACTTC
CASSPSATVETQYF
>TRBJ1-1|.|14|TRBV10-3|TRBD1
TGTGCCGTCTCCGGGACAGGGGACCACACTGAAGCTTTCTTT
CAVSGTGDHTEAFF
>TRBJ2-7|.|14|TRBV28|.
TGTGCCAGCAGTTTAGGGCAGGGGACGAGGGAGCAGTACTTC
CASSLGQGTREQYF
>TRBJ2-1|.|13|TRBV5-6|.
TGTGCCAGCAGCCTAGGGACTCCCAATGAGCAGTTCTTC
CASSLGTPNEQFF
>TRBJ2-5|.|15|TRBV18|.
TGTGCCAGCTCACCTCCTCCACAGAGCTCGGAGACCCAGTACTTC
CASSPPPQSSETQYF
>TRBJ1-2|few|12|TRBV5-1|.
TGCGCCAGCAGATCTGGGGAGTATGGCTACACCTTC
CASRSGEYGYTF
>TRBJ1-2|.|15|TRBV6-5|TRBD1
TGTGCCAGCAACACACAGGGGGCTAGAAACTATGGCTACACCTTC
CASNTQGARNYGYTF
>TRBJ1-5|once|17|TRBV27|TRBD1
TGTGCCAGCAGTTCATTACAGGGGCCCTATAGCAATCAGCCCCAGCATTTT
CASSSLQGPYSNQPQHF
>TRBJ1-1|.|15|TRBV18|.
TGTGCCAGCTCACCACGGACGGACATGAACACTGAAGCTTTCTTT
CASSPRTDMNTEAFF
>TRBJ2-2|few|17|TRBV5-4|TRBD2
TGTGCCAGCAGCTTGGCTGGAGGCGGGGGGGCAGCCGGGGAGCTGTTTTTT
CASSLAGGGGAAGELFF
>TRBJ2-1|.|13|TRBV5-1|TRBD1
TGCGCCAGCAGCTTGGGACAGGGTCATGAGCAGTTCTTC
CASSLGQGHEQFF
>TRBJ1-5|.|13|TRBV11-2|.
TGTGCCAGCAGCCAACAAACAGGGTTCCCCCAGCATTTT
CASSQQTGFPQHF
>TRBJ2-1|.|15|TRBV12-5|.
TGTGCTAGTGGTTTTGGACAGAGCTCCTACAATGAGCAGTTCTTC
CASGFGQSSYNEQFF
>TRBJ1-2|.|15|TRBV4-2|.
TGTGCCAGCAGTACACAGGGTTTGCTGAACTATGGCTACACCTTC
CASSTQGLLNYGYTF
>TRBJ2-1|once|17|TRBV7-8|.
TGTGCCAGCAGCTTATTCGGCGGGACCAGCTCCTACAATGAGCAGTTCTTC
CASSLFGGTSSYNEQFF
>TRBJ2-7|.|13|TRBV27|TRBD1
TGTGCCAGCAGTTTTGCAGGGGGCTACGAGCAGTACTTC
CASSFAGGYEQYF
>TRBJ2-3|.|15|TRBV3-1/TRBV3-2|TRBD1
TGTGCCAGCAGCGCGAGACAGGGTTTCTCAGATACGCAGTATTTT
CASSARQGFSDTQYF
>TRBJ2-5|.|19|TRBV7-2|.
TGTGCCAGCAGCTTAAAGTCAGGTTCCTCGGTTTACCCCCAAGAGACCCAGTACTTC
CASSLKSGSSVYPQETQYF
>TRBJ2-5|.|14|TRBV5-4|TRBD1
TGTGCCAGCCATTTACAGGGGGAAGGGGAGACCCAGTACTTC
CASHLQGEGETQYF
>TRBJ2-1|.|15|TRBV11-2|.
TGTGCCAGCAGCTTACTCCCGCGCGCGGGGAGTGAGCAGTTCTTC
CASSLLPRAGSEQFF
>TRBJ2-7|.|15|TRBV11-2|TRBD2
TGTGCCAGCAGCTTATATCTAGCGGGAACCTACGAGCAGTACTTC
CASSLYLAGTYEQYF
>TRBJ2-2|.|14|TRBV29-1|TRBD1
TGCAGCGTATCTAGACAGGGGGCAACCGGGGAGCTGTTTTTT
CSVSRQGATGELFF
>TRBJ2-7|.|15|TRBV28|TRBD1
TGTGCCAGCAGTTTATCGACAGGGGGCCCCAACGAGCAGTACTTC
CASSLSTGGPNEQYF
>TRBJ1-2|.|13|TRBV3-1/TRBV3-2|TRBD1
TGTGCCAGCAGCCACGACAGGGTGGCTGGCTACACCTTC
CASSHDRVAGYTF
>TRBJ2-2|.|13|TRBV10-3|.
TGTGCCATCAGTGCGAAATTAGCCGGGGAGCTGTTTTTT
CAISAKLAGELFF
>TRBJ2-1|.|16|TRBV7-9|.
TGTGCCAGCACCGAAAGAGGGTCTATTTCGGACAATGAGCAGTTCTTC
CASTERGSISDNEQFF
>TRBJ1-5|once|16|TRBV5-6|.
TGTGCCAGCAGCCCTTGGCGGGGCGCCCAAAGCCAGCCCCAGCATTTT
CASSPWRGAQSQPQHF